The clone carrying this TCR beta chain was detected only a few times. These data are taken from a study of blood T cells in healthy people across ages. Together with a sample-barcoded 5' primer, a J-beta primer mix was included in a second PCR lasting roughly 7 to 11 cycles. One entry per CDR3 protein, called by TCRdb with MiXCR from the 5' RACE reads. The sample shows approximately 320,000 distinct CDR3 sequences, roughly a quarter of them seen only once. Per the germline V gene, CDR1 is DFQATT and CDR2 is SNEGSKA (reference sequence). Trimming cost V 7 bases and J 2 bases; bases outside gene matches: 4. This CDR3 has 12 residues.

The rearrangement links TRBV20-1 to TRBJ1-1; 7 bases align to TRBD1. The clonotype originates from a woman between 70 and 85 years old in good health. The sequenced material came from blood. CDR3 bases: TGCAGTGGCCGGACAGGAAACACTGAAGCTTTCTTT. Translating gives CSGRTGNTEAFF.